Listed here are 8 T cell receptor beta chains from one sample, sequenced in a study of blood T cell repertoires in COVID-19. Generated by immunoSEQ multiplex PCR, the TCRdb table keeps only in-frame clones and is missing some. The data hold 60,000 to 65,000 clones, with approximately 88% observed a single time. The sequenced sample was peripheral blood. The source is a man between 60 and 75 years old with COVID-19, enrolled during active disease.

Written as DNA, the CDR3 is TGTGCCAGCAGCCTGGGACAGATGGCTTTCTTT. It translates to CASSLGQMAFF. The chain recombines TRBV14 with TRBJ1-1; TRBD1 matches 7 bases. V dropped 4 bases and J dropped 11; count of bases not matched to a gene: 4. The CDR3 totals 11 residues. Germline-derived CDR1 and CDR2 are SGHDN and FVKESK. Variable domain in full (rest from reference TRBV14 and TRBJ1-1): EAGVTQFPSHSVIEKGQTVTLRCDPISGHDNLYWYRRVMGKEIKFLLHFVKESKQDESGMPNNRFLAERTGGTYSTLKVQPAELEDSGVYFCASSLGQMAFFGQGTRLTVV.

The rearrangement links TRBV7-9 to TRBJ2-1; D is undetermined. V shed 5 bases and J shed 5 bases, with 4 bases lying between them. CDR1 is SEHNR, CDR2 FQNEAQ, per germline (reference sequence). There are 11 residues in the CDR3. The CDR3, as DNA: TGTGCCAGCAGCCGGGACAATGAGCAGTTCTTC. Residues: CASSRDNEQFF.

The chain is built from TRBV19 and TRBJ2-2; 7 bases match TRBD1. The CDR3 sequence is 13 residues long. V was clipped by 7 bases and J by 5 bases; unmatched bases: 4. Germline assignment: CDR1 LNHDA and CDR2 SQIVND (reference sequence). The CDR3 loop is CASTPQGTGELFF. The CDR3 region has the DNA TGTGCCAGTACCCCACAGGGGACCGGGGAGCTGTTTTTT. The variable domain in full, with the rest retrieved from reference TRBV19 and TRBJ2-2, is DGGITQSPKYLFRKEGQNVTLSCEQNLNHDAMYWYRQDPGQGLRLIYYSQIVNDFQKGDIAEGYSVSREKKESFPLTVTSAQKNPTAFYLCASTPQGTGELFFGEGSRLTVL.

The chain joins TRBV5-1 to TRBJ2-7; 7 nucleotides agree with TRBD1. The germline V gene has CDR1 SGHRS and CDR2 YFSETQ. The junction had 6 bases not matched to a gene; V was cut back by 3 bases and J by 0 bases. The CDR3 extends over 15 amino acids. The chain's CDR3 is CASSSGQASSYEQYF. The CDR3 DNA reads as TGCGCCAGCAGCTCTGGACAGGCTAGCTCCTACGAGCAGTACTTC.

CDR3 nucleotides: TGTGCCAGCAGCTTCTCGACAGGACAGGAGACCCAGTACTTC. Translated, it gives CASSFSTGQETQYF. This sequence joins TRBV5-5 and TRBJ2-5; D is perhaps TRBD1 (6 bases). Germline values: CDR1 SGHKS, CDR2 YYEKEE (reference sequence). Trimming pared 2 bases from V and 5 bases from J, leaving 13 bases between. The CDR3 spans 14 residues.

The chain combines TRBV7-2 with TRBJ1-2; D may be TRBD1 (6 bases). Trimming took off 5 bases at V and 3 bases at J, with 13 bases between the two ends. This CDR3 region has 14 residues. CDR1 is SGHTA, CDR2 FQGNSA, per germline. The CDR3 here is CASSTQGGYYGYTF. The CDR3 nucleotides read TGTGCCAGCAGCACCCAAGGGGGATACTATGGCTACACCTTC.

This chain connects TRBV15 to TRBJ1-2; D unresolved. This CDR3 region has 13 residues. The V end lost 3 bases, the J end lost 11 bases, and 16 bases lay between the germline ends. From germline, CDR1 is LNHNV and CDR2 YYDKDF (reference sequence). DNA of the CDR3: TGTGCCACCAGCAGGCGTCGGGAGGAAGGGTACACCTTC. Amino acids: CATSRRREEGYTF.

This clone was observed a handful of times. The chain recombines TRBV3-1 (or the pseudogene TRBV3-2) with TRBJ2-6; the match to TRBD1 covers 8 bases. Germline assignment: CDR1 LGHDT and CDR2 YNNKEL (reference sequence). This CDR3 comprises 17 residues. The V segment lost 5 bases and the J segment 0 bases; nucleotides outside the gene matches: 6. The DNA for the CDR3 is TGTGCCAGCAGCACCGGACAGGGCTTCTCTGGGGCCAACGTCCTGACTTTC. It yields the protein CASSTGQGFSGANVLTF.